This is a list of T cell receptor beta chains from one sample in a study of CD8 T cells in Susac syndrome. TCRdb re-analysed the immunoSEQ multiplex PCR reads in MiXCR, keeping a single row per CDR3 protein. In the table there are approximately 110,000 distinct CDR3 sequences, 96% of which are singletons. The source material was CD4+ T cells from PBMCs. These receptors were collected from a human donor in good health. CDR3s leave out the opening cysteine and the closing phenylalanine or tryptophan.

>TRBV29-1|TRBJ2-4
SVGVGGHIQY
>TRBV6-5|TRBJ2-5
ASSYSRAGQETQY
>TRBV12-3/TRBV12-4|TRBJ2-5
ASSLRGAGEGETQY
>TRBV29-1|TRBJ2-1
SVPGTANYNEQF
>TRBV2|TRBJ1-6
ASTRETSPLH
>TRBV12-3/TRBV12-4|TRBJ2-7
ASREGQGSYEQY
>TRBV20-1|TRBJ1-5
SARETGGQPQH
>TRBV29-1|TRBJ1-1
SVGSVRAETEAF
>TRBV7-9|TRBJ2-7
ASSSSGAYEQY
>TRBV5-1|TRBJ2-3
ASSSGLALEDTQY
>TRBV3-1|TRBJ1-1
ASSQGQGYTEAF
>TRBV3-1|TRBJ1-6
ASSQGANSPLH
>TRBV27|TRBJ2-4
ASSLSPKGGAKNIQY
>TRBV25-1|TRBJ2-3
ASSEYRASTDTQY
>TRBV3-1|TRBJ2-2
ASSKVQGGELF
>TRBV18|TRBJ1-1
ASSLSGTGNTEAF
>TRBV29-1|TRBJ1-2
SVERGRGYGYT
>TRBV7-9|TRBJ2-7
ASSFRGPVPYEQY
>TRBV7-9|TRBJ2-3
ASSLSMVSTDTQY
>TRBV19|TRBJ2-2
ASTMTGEAGELF
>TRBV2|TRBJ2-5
ASGPQGSGETQY
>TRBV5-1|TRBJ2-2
ASRGPGELF
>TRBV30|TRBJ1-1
AWSVLLGQAEAF
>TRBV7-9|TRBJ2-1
ASSSTGTLRFNEQF
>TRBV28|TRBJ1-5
ASSSGGSNQPQH
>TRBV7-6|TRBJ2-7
ASSLISRSGGGPGSVSYEQY
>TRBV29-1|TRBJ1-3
SVSSGPSSGNTIY
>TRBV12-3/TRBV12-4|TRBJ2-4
ASSVRAGGPKNIQY
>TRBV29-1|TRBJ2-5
SVNEVKGQETQY
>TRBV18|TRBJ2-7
ASSPGPGPYEQY
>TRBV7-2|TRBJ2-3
ASSYWGGLSTDTQY
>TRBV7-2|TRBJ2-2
ASSLQGAIYTGELF
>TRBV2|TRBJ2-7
ATAVGVSYEQY